These T cell receptor beta chains were read from a single sample in a study of blood T cell repertoires in COVID-19. TCRdb's table, derived via immunoSEQ multiplex PCR, lists solely in-frame clones and lacks some. The repertoire holds about 210,000 clones, with around 80% as singletons. Sequencing input: peripheral blood. These receptors were taken from an elderly woman with COVID-19, enrolled during active disease. Both conserved end residues are part of each CDR3.

v_gene: TRBV3-1/TRBV3-2
CDR3aa: CASSPTFQPGGYTF

v_gene: TRBV13
CDR3aa: CASSAIAGGPDTQYF

v_gene: TRBV12-3/TRBV12-4
CDR3aa: CASSSSRAGEQFF

v_gene: TRBV5-5
CDR3aa: CASSSVGRANNSPLHF

v_gene: TRBV27
CDR3aa: CASSLVVAGPGQDTQYF

v_gene: TRBV5-1
CDR3aa: CASSFRQVGQNTGELFF

v_gene: TRBV2
CDR3aa: CASSTGQLTEAFF

v_gene: TRBV27
CDR3aa: CASSFGAVAKNIQYF

v_gene: TRBV3-1/TRBV3-2
CDR3aa: CASSSRGTYNEQFF

v_gene: TRBV3-1/TRBV3-2
CDR3aa: CASSPRGLGRNQPQHF

v_gene: TRBV2
CDR3aa: CASSEGLAGVVEQFF

v_gene: TRBV5-1
CDR3aa: CASSLNSPGEETQYF